The 16 T cell receptor beta chains listed next were all sequenced from one sample in a study of tumor-infiltrating lymphocytes in primary liver carcinoma. Each 20-30 mg portion of unsorted bulk tissue served as the source for co-extraction of RNA and DNA. Total RNA amounting to about 520 ng was the source from which TCR beta cDNA was made with a constant-region primer. Library construction for TCR beta comprised three nested multiplex PCR rounds performed with slightly modified ARM-PCR. It was with TRBV1-TRBV30 forward primers and a C-beta reverse primer that the first two PCR rounds were run, at about 10 cycles each. TCRdb independently ran MiXCR on the multiplex PCR reads; one entry per CDR3 protein. The sample lists 95,000 to 150,000 distinct CDR3 sequences, around two thirds occurring once. The sequenced material came from liver tumor tissue from sampling region 1. Subset: tumor region T1, superior pole. Every receptor here comes from a woman aged 60-75 years with primary liver carcinoma and hepatitis B virus infection.

Only a few counts were recorded for this clonotype. This chain uses TRBV28 with TRBJ2-1, with TRBD2 identical over 12 bases. The V segment lost 5 bases and the J segment 7 bases; nucleotides outside the gene matches: 9. The germline V gene encodes CDR1 MDHEN and CDR2 SYDVKM. The CDR3 sequence is 16 residues long. The CDR3, as DNA: TGTGCCAGCAGTCGTGTGGGGGGACTAGCGGGTAATGAGCAGTTCTTC. The encoded protein is CASSRVGGLAGNEQFF.

Ten or more counts support this clonotype. The V gene is TRBV29-1, the J gene TRBJ2-3; 12 nucleotides match TRBD2. The CDR3 covers 19 residues. V lost 5 bases to trimming and J lost 1 base; unmatched junction nucleotides: 16. The germline gives CDR1 SQVTM, CDR2 ANQGSEA. In DNA, the CDR3 is TGCAGCGTTCACTCTTTGACTAGCGGGAGTGGGTCGGGCACAGATACGCAGTATTTT. Protein: CSVHSLTSGSGSGTDTQYF.

V and J are TRBV11-2 and TRBJ2-1; 7 nucleotides agree with TRBD2. This CDR3 spans 16 amino acids. Germline values: CDR1 SGHAT, CDR2 FQNNGV. Trimming cost V 5 bases and J 13 bases; bases outside gene matches: 20. For the CDR3, the DNA is TGTGCCAGCAGCCCGACTAGCAGCTACTCCTACAAAGAACAGTTCTTC. It is translated as CASSPTSSYSYKEQFF.

To note about this clonotype: Being one base from a much bigger clone, this may be a read error. This chain joins TRBV4-2 and TRBJ2-1; 10 positions match TRBD2. The CDR3 totals 17 residues. The V gene's germline CDR1 is LGHNA and CDR2 YNFKEQ. The CDR3 loop reads CASSQEATSGTHNGQFF. As DNA, the CDR3 is TGTGCCAGCAGCCAAGAAGCCACTAGCGGGACACACAATGGGCAGTTCTTC.

Comment on this clonotype: An end of the junction differs from the germline gene, which may be a read error. This sequence joins TRBV6-1 and TRBJ1-5; 8 bases agree with TRBD1. Germline values: CDR1 MNHNS, CDR2 SASEGT. The CDR3 consists of 17 residues. CDR3 sequence reads: CASSDRGTRDRYRPLHF. The CDR3 nucleotides read TGTGCCAGCAGTGATCGCGGGACCCGGGACAGGTATCGGCCCCTGCATTTT.

This clonotype has at least ten counts. The rearrangement uses TRBV5-1 and TRBJ1-3; D perhaps matches TRBD1 (6 bases). This CDR3 spans 14 amino acids. V lost 4 bases, J lost 2 bases, and 10 bases lay in between. The V gene's germline CDR1 is SGHRS and CDR2 YFSETQ. The CDR3 region has the DNA TGCGCCAGCAGCCCGGGGGGCCCTGGAAACACCATATATTTT. The encoded protein is CASSPGGPGNTIYF. The full variable domain, with the rest looked up from reference TRBV5-1 and TRBJ1-3, is KAGVTQTPRYLIKTRGQQVTLSCSPISGHRSVSWYQQTPGQGLQFLFEYFSETQRNKGNFPGRFSGRQFSNSRSEMNVSTLELGDSALYLCASSPGGPGNTIYFGEGSWLTVV.

This clonotype was seen just once. The conserved closing phenylalanine or tryptophan is absent in this CDR3, likely reflecting a read error. The chain recombines TRBV11-2 with TRBJ1-1; TRBD1 might be the D (5 bases). CDR1 is SGHAT, CDR2 FQNNGV, per germline. V lost 4 bases and J lost 7, with 34 bases in between. CDR3 length: 20 amino acids. The CDR3 sequence is CASSSHQHGHIRFWGYEAFL. CDR3 in DNA: TGTGCCAGCAGCTCACATCAGCACGGACACATTCGCTTTTGGGGCTATGAAGCTTTCCTC.

Comments on this clonotype: A read error may be the cause here, since a much bigger clone is one base away. The rearrangement joins TRBV6-5 to TRBJ2-1; maybe TRBD2 (5 bases). CDR3 length equals 15 residues. Trimming removed 1 base at V and 6 bases at J, with 13 bases between. Germline V CDR1 and CDR2: MNHEY, SVGAGI. The CDR3 sequence is CASSYLVGAANEQFF. The DNA of the CDR3 is TGTGCCAGCAGTTACTTGGTGGGAGCGGCCAATGAGCAGTTCTTC.

On this clonotype: A junction end diverges from the germline sequence, so it may reflect a read error. CDR3 loop: CVWSLGLNNEQFF. For the CDR3, the DNA is TGTGTCTGGAGTCTGGGACTGAACAATGAGCAGTTCTTC. This rearrangement joins TRBV30 to TRBJ2-1; TRBD2 is a possible D gene (6 bases). Germline CDR1 GTSNPN, CDR2 SVGIG (reference sequence). The length of the CDR3 is 13 residues.

Details on this clonotype: The junction differs from germline at one of its ends, possibly a read error. The chain uses TRBV5-1 and TRBJ2-7; 12 bases match TRBD1. This CDR3 region has 14 residues. Germline CDR1 is SGHRS and CDR2 is YFSETQ. This chain's CDR3 is CASCSGTGGGEQYF. CDR3 nucleotide sequence: TGCGCCAGCTGCTCGGGGACAGGGGGCGGCGAGCAATACTTC.

The chain carries TRBV2 and TRBJ2-5; no clear D gene. Trimming removed 8 bases at V and 4 bases at J, with 11 bases between. The length of the CDR3 is 12 residues. The germline CDR1 and CDR2 sequences are SNHLY and FYNNEI. For the CDR3, the DNA is TGTGCCAGCGCCGGGCAGACAGAGACCCAGTACTTC. Amino acid sequence: CASAGQTETQYF.

This chain uses TRBV5-6 with TRBJ1-2; the D is unclear. V lost 1 base, J lost 4 bases, and 11 bases lay in between. The CDR3 is made up of 14 amino acids. Germline lookup yields CDR1 SGHDT and CDR2 YYEEEE. CDR3 protein: CASSLRELFYGYTF. CDR3 DNA sequence: TGTGCCAGCAGCTTGCGTGAGCTGTTCTATGGCTACACCTTC.

This chain links TRBV12-3 or TRBV12-4 with TRBJ2-7; D might be TRBD2 (6 bases). Trimming took off 6 bases at V and 7 bases at J, with 22 bases between the two ends. The length of the CDR3 is 15 residues. The CDR3 DNA reads as TGTGCCAGCAGCCAAGAAACGGGAGTTCGGAATGAGCAGTACTTC. Its translation is CASSQETGVRNEQYF.

Here the CDR3 DNA reads TGTGCCAGCAGCCAAGTTGGCAGCCTCATCCACGAGCAGTACTTC. Its protein product is CASSQVGSLIHEQYF. The genes are TRBV4-2 and TRBJ2-7; D not certain. Germline V gene sequence: CDR1 LGHNA, CDR2 YNFKEQ. The CDR3 covers 15 residues. Trimming cost V 1 base and J 5 bases, with 15 bases left between them.

A remark on this clonotype: One end of the junction varies from germline; a read error may be responsible. This sequence joins TRBV29-1 and TRBJ2-2, with 10 bases matching TRBD2. The CDR3 covers 15 residues. CDR1 is SQVTM and CDR2 is ANQGSEA in the germline V gene. CDR3 bases: TGCAGCGTCTGCGGGCTAGCGGGAGTGGCCGGGGAGCTGTTCTTT. Its protein is CSVCGLAGVAGELFF.

This clonotype was detected many times. The chain employs TRBV7-9 and TRBJ1-5; D is unresolved. The CDR3 runs 12 residues. The V end was cut by 3 bases, the J end by 7 bases, with 7 bases between. CDR1 is SEHNR and CDR2 is FQNEAQ in the germline V gene (reference sequence). The CDR3 DNA reads TGTGCCAGCAGCTTGGGGTCCCAGCCCCAGCATTTT. Translating gives CASSLGSQPQHF. Full variable domain (missing parts from reference TRBV7-9 and TRBJ1-5): DTGVSQNPRHKITKRGQNVTFRCDPISEHNRLYWYRQTLGQGPEFLTYFQNEAQLEKSRLLSDRFSAERPKGSFSTLEIQRTEQGDSAMYLCASSLGSQPQHFGDGTRLSIL.